Listed here are 22 T cell receptor beta chains from one sample, sequenced in a study of T cell clonotyping in hematopoietic cell transplantation. Stated time point: recipient sample about 28 days before transplant, after cytoreduction. Sequencing was performed with immunoSEQ multiplex PCR; in TCRdb, only in-frame clones are kept and a portion is missing. The data hold tens of thousands of clones, with 90% to 97% observed a single time. This sample comprised peripheral blood mononuclear cells, obtained before stem cell transplant. Receptors were obtained from a woman aged 50 to 60 with acute myeloid leukemia. Some clones in this sample may be carry-over from other donors' samples.

The rearrangement uses TRBV19 and TRBJ1-5; D possibly corresponds to TRBD1 (5 bases). Per the germline V gene, CDR1 is LNHDA and CDR2 is SQIVND (reference sequence). The V gene lost 6 bases and the J gene lost 2 bases, with 20 bases spanning the gap. The CDR3 spans 17 residues. In nucleotides, the CDR3 is TGTGCCAGTAGCCAAAATACCGGGGCCGTAGGCAATCAGCCCCAGCATTTT. Translation gives CASSQNTGAVGNQPQHF.

The chain couples TRBV25-1 to TRBJ2-3, with D perhaps TRBD1 (6 bases). The length of the CDR3 is 14 residues. V dropped 4 bases and J dropped 6 bases, with 14 bases sitting between them. The germline CDR1 and CDR2 sequences are MGHDK and SYGVNS. CDR3 sequence: CASSAPGASDTQYF. CDR3 nucleotide sequence: TGTGCCAGCAGTGCCCCAGGGGCATCGGATACGCAGTATTTT.

The chain links TRBV28 to TRBJ2-7; no clear D gene. From germline, CDR1 is MDHEN and CDR2 SYDVKM. The CDR3 runs 14 residues. V was shortened by 6 bases and J by 1 base, with 13 bases between the two germline ends. CDR3 loop: CASRHPSHSYEQYF. In DNA, the CDR3 is TGTGCCAGCAGACACCCCAGCCATTCCTACGAGCAGTACTTC. Full variable domain (remainder filled in from reference TRBV28 and TRBJ2-7): DVKVTQSSRYLVKRTGEKVFLECVQDMDHENMFWYRQDPGLGLRLIYFSYDVKMKEKGDIPEGYSVSREKKERFSLILESASTNQTSMYLCASRHPSHSYEQYFGPGTRLTVT.

V is TRBV7-2 and J is TRBJ2-7; D perhaps matches TRBD2 (7 bases). Germline-derived CDR1 and CDR2 are SGHTA and FQGNSA. The CDR3 loop spans 16 amino acids. V was clipped by 2 bases and J by 3 bases, with 17 bases between them. The CDR3 DNA follows: TGTGCCAGCAGCTTATTGCGCGCGGGGGCCTTCTACGAGCAGTACTTC. This encodes CASSLLRAGAFYEQYF. The full variable domain, rest sourced from reference TRBV7-2 and TRBJ2-7, is GAGVSQSPSNKVTEKGKDVELRCDPISGHTALYWYRQSLGQGLEFLIYFQGNSAPDKSGLPSDRFSAERTGGSVSTLTIQRTQQEDSAVYLCASSLLRAGAFYEQYFGPGTRLTVT.

The chain combines TRBV10-3 with TRBJ1-3, with D perhaps matching TRBD1 (5 bases). V was pared by 2 bases and J by 2 bases, with 7 bases between. This CDR3 has 14 amino acids. The germline V gene encodes CDR1 ENHRY and CDR2 SYGVKD. This CDR3 is CAISETGAGNTIYF. The CDR3, as DNA: TGTGCCATCAGTGAGACGGGGGCTGGAAACACCATATATTTT.

This clone was observed a few times. The chain recombines TRBV30 with TRBJ1-1; unclear D gene. V was cut by 0 bases and J by 2 bases, with 7 bases left in between. Germline CDR1 reads GTSNPN; CDR2 reads SVGIG (reference sequence). There are 13 residues in the CDR3. This CDR3 is CAWSVNINTEAFF. For the CDR3, the DNA is TGTGCCTGGAGTGTGAACATAAACACTGAAGCTTTCTTT.

The rearrangement uses TRBV30 and TRBJ2-7; 9 bases fit TRBD1. V shed 5 bases, J shed 4 bases, and the junction held 6 bases outside the gene matches. Germline CDR1 GTSNPN, CDR2 SVGIG (reference sequence). The CDR3 extends over 13 amino acids. This chain's CDR3 is CAWDRGEFYEQYF. In nucleotides, the CDR3 is TGTGCCTGGGACAGGGGGGAATTTTACGAGCAGTACTTC.

The rearrangement uses TRBV19 and TRBJ2-1; tentatively, D is TRBD1 (6 bases). Germline CDR1 reads LNHDA; CDR2 reads SQIVND (reference sequence). The CDR3 runs to 16 residues. V lost 6 bases and J 7 bases, leaving 22 bases between the germline ends. This CDR3 reads CASSTSRGGRGNEQFF. DNA for the CDR3: TGTGCCAGTAGCACTTCCAGGGGCGGGCGAGGGAATGAGCAGTTCTTC.

DNA for the CDR3: TGCGCCAGCAGCCTAACCGGGACAGGGGTGGTGGGAGCCCAAGAGACCCAGTACTTC. This sequence encodes CASSLTGTGVVGAQETQYF. The chain employs TRBV5-1 and TRBJ2-5, with TRBD1 matching over 10 bases. Germline lookup yields CDR1 SGHRS and CDR2 YFSETQ. CDR3 length: 19 residues. V dropped 4 bases and J dropped 1; count of bases not matched to a gene: 16.

The J gene is TRBJ1-4, the V gene TRBV6-1; D is possibly TRBD1 (5 bases). V was pared by 5 bases and J by 5 bases, with 12 bases between. The CDR3 covers 14 residues. Germline-derived CDR1 and CDR2 are MNHNS and SASEGT. Here the CDR3 DNA reads TGTGCCAGCAGTAATGGTAGGGGAAATGAAAAACTGTTTTTT. As protein: CASSNGRGNEKLFF.

This clone was counted a few times. This chain connects TRBV10-3 to TRBJ1-6; a possible D gene is TRBD1 (5 bases). Germline lookup yields CDR1 ENHRY and CDR2 SYGVKD. The CDR3 is 13 amino acids. The V and J ends lost 7 bases and 7 bases respectively, with 11 bases between them. CDR3 loop: CAIKGTLNSPLHF. The CDR3 coding sequence is TGTGCCATCAAAGGGACGTTAAATTCACCCCTCCACTTT.

The J gene is TRBJ2-3, the V gene TRBV7-2, with TRBD2 as a possible D gene (7 bases). Trimming stripped 7 bases from V and 3 bases from J, with 20 bases between. The CDR3 runs 16 residues. Germline V CDR1 and CDR2: SGHTA, FQGNSA. CDR3 DNA sequence: TGTGCCAGCACCACATGGGTGGGGGGGCTTACAGATACGCAGTATTTT. As protein: CASTTWVGGLTDTQYF.

The V gene is TRBV11-3, the J gene TRBJ2-1; maybe TRBD1 (5 bases). Germline CDR1 and CDR2: SGHNT and YENEEA. V was pared by 5 bases and J by 1 base, with 12 bases between. The CDR3 consists of 15 residues. CDR3 DNA sequence: TGTGCCAGCAGCCCGGGCAGGGATTCCTACAATGAGCAGTTCTTC. Its translation: CASSPGRDSYNEQFF.

The V call is TRBV5-1, the J call TRBJ1-1; D is unclear. Germline V CDR1 and CDR2: SGHRS, YFSETQ. The ends were cut back, 0 bases at V and 0 bases at J, with 6 bases in the middle. This CDR3 region has 14 residues. The CDR3 loop reads CASSLGRLNTEAFF. The CDR3 DNA reads TGCGCCAGCAGCTTGGGCAGACTGAACACTGAAGCTTTCTTT.

The chain uses TRBV19 and TRBJ1-1; tentative D call: TRBD1 (6 bases). CDR1 LNHDA and CDR2 SQIVND come from the germline V gene (reference sequence). The V end was cut by 7 bases, the J end by 2 bases, with 17 bases between. The CDR3 has 15 amino acids. For the CDR3, the DNA is TGTGCCAGTACCGTAGGGGGGGCGCTTAACACTGAAGCTTTCTTT. Its protein is CASTVGGALNTEAFF.

This clone was detected only a few times. The chain couples TRBV29-1 to TRBJ2-7, with D possibly matching TRBD2 (6 bases). Trimming took 4 bases from V and 2 from J, leaving 15 bases between them. The CDR3 length is 14 residues. The germline gives CDR1 SQVTM, CDR2 ANQGSEA. The CDR3 region is CSVVLRDSAYEQYF. Written as DNA, the CDR3 is TGCAGCGTTGTATTGCGGGATAGCGCCTACGAGCAGTACTTC.

The chain employs TRBV5-1 and TRBJ2-3; 7 nucleotides agree with TRBD2. The V gene end was trimmed by 3 bases and the J gene end by 0 bases; junction bases not matched to a gene: 10. CDR1 and CDR2 from the germline V gene are SGHRS and YFSETQ. The CDR3 is 17 residues long. The CDR3 nucleotides read TGCGCCAGCAGCTATTATGGTTTTAGCGGGAGCACAGATACGCAGTATTTT. Its translation is CASSYYGFSGSTDTQYF.

The rearrangement uses TRBV21-1 and TRBJ1-4; the table's D gene call, TRBD1, was not cross checked with the DNA. TRBV21-1 is a pseudogene segment. CDR3 length: 12 residues. The CDR3 DNA sequence: TGTGCCAGCTTTAGAGGGGGCGAAAAACTGTTTTTT. Its protein is CASFRGGEKLFF.

The rearrangement links TRBV5-8 to TRBJ2-2; 8 nucleotides agree with TRBD1. Trimming cost V 4 bases and J 1 base; bases outside gene matches: 3. Germline CDR1 SGHTS, CDR2 YDEGEE. This CDR3 is 15 amino acids long. The CDR3 nucleotides are TGTGCCAGCAGCCTTGGACAGGGGAACACCGGGGAGCTGTTTTTT. It translates to CASSLGQGNTGELFF. The entire variable domain, with the rest obtained from reference TRBV5-8 and TRBJ2-2, is as follows: EAGVTQSPTHLIKTRGQQATLRCSPISGHTSVYWYQQALGLGLQFLLWYDEGEERNRGNFPPRFSGRQFPNYSSELNVNALELEDSALYLCASSLGQGNTGELFFGEGSRLTVL.

V is TRBV7-2 and J is TRBJ1-1, with D perhaps TRBD1 (5 bases). CDR3 size: 15 residues. V lost 1 base to trimming and J lost 4 bases, with 13 bases between them. Germline lookup yields CDR1 SGHTA and CDR2 FQGNSA. CDR3 amino acids: CASSLVGGTITEAFF. Written as DNA, the CDR3 is TGTGCCAGCAGCTTAGTTGGAGGGACCATCACTGAAGCTTTCTTT.

The chain carries TRBV5-1 and TRBJ2-5; 11 bases align to TRBD2. Per germline, CDR1 SGHRS and CDR2 YFSETQ. This CDR3 spans 15 amino acids. The J segment lost 5 bases and the V segment lost 1 base, leaving 4 bases of the junction unmatched. The CDR3 sequence is CASSLPSGGSETQYF. The CDR3 nucleotides are TGCGCCAGCAGCTTGCCTAGCGGGGGGTCTGAGACCCAGTACTTC.

The chain joins TRBV6-5 to TRBJ2-7, with 7 bases aligning to TRBD1. The V gene end was trimmed by 6 bases and the J gene end by 2 bases; junction bases not matched to a gene: 10. This CDR3 is built from 15 residues. Germline assignment: CDR1 MNHEY and CDR2 SVGAGI. The CDR3 DNA reads TGTGCCAGCAGGGTCGACAGGGAGCGTCCCTACGAGCAGTACTTC. Translating gives CASRVDRERPYEQYF.